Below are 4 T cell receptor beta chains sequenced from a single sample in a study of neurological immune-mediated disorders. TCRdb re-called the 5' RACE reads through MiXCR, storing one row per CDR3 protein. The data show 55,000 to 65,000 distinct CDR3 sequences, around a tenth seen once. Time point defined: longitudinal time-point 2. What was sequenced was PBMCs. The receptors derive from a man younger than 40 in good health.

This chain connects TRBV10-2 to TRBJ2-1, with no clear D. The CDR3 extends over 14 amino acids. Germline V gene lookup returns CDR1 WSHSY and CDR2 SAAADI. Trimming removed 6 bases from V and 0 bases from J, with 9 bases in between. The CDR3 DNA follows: TGCGCCAGCAGGAAGACGAGCTCCTACAATGAGCAGTTCTTC. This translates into CASRKTSSYNEQFF.

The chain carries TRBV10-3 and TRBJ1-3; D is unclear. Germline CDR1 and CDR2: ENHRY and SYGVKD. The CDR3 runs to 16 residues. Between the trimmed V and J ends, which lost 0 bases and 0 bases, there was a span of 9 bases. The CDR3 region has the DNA TGTGCCATCAGTGAGTCCGCCTCCAACTCTGGAAACACCATATATTTT. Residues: CAISESASNSGNTIYF.

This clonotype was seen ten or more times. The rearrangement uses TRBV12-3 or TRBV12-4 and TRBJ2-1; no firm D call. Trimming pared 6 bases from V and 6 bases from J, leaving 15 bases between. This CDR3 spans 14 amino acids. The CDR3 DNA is TGTGCCAGCAGCCACCCCCCCTTTGCCAATGAGCAGTTCTTC. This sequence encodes CASSHPPFANEQFF.

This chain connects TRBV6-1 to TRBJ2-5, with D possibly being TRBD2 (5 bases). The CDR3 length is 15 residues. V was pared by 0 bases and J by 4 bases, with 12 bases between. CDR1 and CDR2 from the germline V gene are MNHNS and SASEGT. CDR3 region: CASSEARVGGETQYF. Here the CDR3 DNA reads TGTGCCAGCAGTGAAGCTCGGGTTGGAGGAGAGACCCAGTACTTC.